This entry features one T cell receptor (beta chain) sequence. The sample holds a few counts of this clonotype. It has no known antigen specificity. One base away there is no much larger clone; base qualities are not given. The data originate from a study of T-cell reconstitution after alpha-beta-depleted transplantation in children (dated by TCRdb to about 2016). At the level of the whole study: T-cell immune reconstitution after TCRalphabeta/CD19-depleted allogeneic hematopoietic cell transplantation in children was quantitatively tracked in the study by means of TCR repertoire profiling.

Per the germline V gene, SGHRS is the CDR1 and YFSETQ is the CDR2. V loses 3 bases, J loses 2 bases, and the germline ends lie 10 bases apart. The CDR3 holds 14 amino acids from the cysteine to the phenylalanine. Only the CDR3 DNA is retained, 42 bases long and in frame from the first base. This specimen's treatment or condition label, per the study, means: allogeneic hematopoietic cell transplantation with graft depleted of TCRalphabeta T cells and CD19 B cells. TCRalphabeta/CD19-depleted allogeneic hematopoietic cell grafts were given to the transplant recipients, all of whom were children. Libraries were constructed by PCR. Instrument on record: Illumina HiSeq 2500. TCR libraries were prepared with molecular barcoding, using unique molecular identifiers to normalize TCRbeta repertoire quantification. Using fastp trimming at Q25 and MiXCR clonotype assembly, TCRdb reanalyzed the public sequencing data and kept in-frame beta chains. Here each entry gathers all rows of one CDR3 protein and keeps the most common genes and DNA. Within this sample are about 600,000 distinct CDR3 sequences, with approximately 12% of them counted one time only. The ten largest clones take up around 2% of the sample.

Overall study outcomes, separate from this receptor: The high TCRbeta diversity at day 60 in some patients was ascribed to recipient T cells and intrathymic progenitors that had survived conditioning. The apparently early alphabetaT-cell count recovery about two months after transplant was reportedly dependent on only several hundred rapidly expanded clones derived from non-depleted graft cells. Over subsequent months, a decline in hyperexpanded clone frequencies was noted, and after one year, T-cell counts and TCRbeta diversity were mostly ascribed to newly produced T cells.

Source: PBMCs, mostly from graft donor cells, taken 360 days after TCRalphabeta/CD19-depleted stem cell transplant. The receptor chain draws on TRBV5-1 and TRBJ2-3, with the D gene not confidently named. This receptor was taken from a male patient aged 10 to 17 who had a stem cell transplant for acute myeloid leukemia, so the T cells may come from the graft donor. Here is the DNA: TGCGCCAGCAGCTCTGGTAAGGCCACAGATACGCAGTATTTT. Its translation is CASSSGKATDTQYF. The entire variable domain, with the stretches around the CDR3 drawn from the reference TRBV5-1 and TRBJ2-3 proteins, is KAGVTQTPRYLIKTRGQQVTLSCSPISGHRSVSWYQQTPGQGLQFLFEYFSETQRNKGNFPGRFSGRQFSNSRSEMNVSTLELGDSALYLCASSSGKATDTQYFGPGTRLTVL.